This T cell receptor (beta chain) was sequenced for a study of PD-1 blockade in classical Hodgkin lymphoma. Across the study: Patients were administered nivolumab (3 mg/kg intravenously) every 2 weeks.

Time point given: cycle 4 day 1 (C4D1), after more than five weeks of nivolumab. All patients experienced relapse after autologous stem cell transplantation, and brentuximab vedotin exposure was variable. After PBMCs were thawed, their CD8+ T cells were isolated by magnetic negative selection. Comments on this clone: Its specificity is unknown.

After removal of 4 bases from V and 3 bases from J, the junction contained 11 bases not matched to a gene. The CDR3 length is 18 residues. Germline loops: CDR1 MNHEY, CDR2 SMNVEV (reference sequence). Findings and limits, study-wide: Possibly reflecting disease activity or prior therapy, repertoire differences have causes that remain undefined.

Sequencing used immunoSEQ multiplex PCR; TCRdb keeps in-frame clones, though not all of them. Of around 21,000 clones in the sample, 84% were seen once. This sample comprised CD8+ T cells from blood, obtained before the fourth cycle of nivolumab. The sequence was obtained from a human donor with classical Hodgkin lymphoma. The chain uses TRBV27 and TRBJ2-6; 8 nucleotides agree with TRBD1. The CDR3 spells CASSSSGGALLGANVLTF. The CDR3 DNA reads TGTGCCAGCAGTTCCTCAGGGGGCGCTTTACTTGGGGCCAACGTCCTGACTTTC.